This TCR beta chain is from a study of T cell responses to AZD1222 COVID-19 vaccine. Study background: Second-dose timings of about 4 or about 12 weeks were pooled. The study, taken as a whole, reports: Just five to seven people given AZD1222 tested seropositive at baseline. There were mostly white British donors and more females than males, and clonal diversity was possibly underestimated. Among vaccine-associated CD4 TCRs, coverage spanned spike, with dominance at 160-218 and 743-854.

This clone was seen only once. What it recognizes is unknown. This CDR3 is built from 15 residues. Germline V lookup: CDR1 LGHNA, CDR2 YNFKEQ. J lost 6 bases, V lost 1 base, and 2 bases had no gene match. Some clones are missing from TCRdb's copy, which holds only in-frame ones; the method was immunoSEQ multiplex PCR. The sample has 150,000 to 200,000 clones, roughly 93% seen once. The starting material was peripheral blood, obtained on day 0 of AZD1222 vaccination. The receptor was isolated from an adult in good health. The V call is TRBV4-2, the J call TRBJ2-1, with 11 bases that match TRBD2. The CDR3 DNA follows: TGTGCCAGCAGCCAAGTGGGGACTAGCGGCAATGAGCAGTTCTTC. Its protein is CASSQVGTSGNEQFF.